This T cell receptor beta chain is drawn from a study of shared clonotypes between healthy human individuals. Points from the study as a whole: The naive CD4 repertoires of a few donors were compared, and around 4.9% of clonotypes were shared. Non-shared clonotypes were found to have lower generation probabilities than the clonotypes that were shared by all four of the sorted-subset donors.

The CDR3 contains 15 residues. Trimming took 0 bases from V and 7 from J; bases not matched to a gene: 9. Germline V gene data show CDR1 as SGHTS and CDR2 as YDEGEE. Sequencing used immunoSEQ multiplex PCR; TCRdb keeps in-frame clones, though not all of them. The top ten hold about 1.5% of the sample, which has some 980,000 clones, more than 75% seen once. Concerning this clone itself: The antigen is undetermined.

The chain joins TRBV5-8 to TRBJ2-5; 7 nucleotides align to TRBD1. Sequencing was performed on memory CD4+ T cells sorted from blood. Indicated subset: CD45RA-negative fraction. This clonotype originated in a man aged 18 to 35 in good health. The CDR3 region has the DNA TGTGCCAGCAGCTTGGGTTTACAGGGGAAGGGGACCCAGTACTTC. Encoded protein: CASSLGLQGKGTQYF.